These 15 T cell receptor beta chains originate from one sample sequenced in a study of T cell responses to AZD1222 COVID-19 vaccine. The assay was immunoSEQ multiplex PCR, and TCRdb's table has in-frame clones only and misses some. The table lists 95,000 to 100,000 clones, about 86% of them singletons. The starting material was peripheral blood, obtained on day 0 of AZD1222 vaccination. The receptors originated from an adult in good health.

V and J are TRBV19 and TRBJ2-1; D may correspond to TRBD1 or TRBD2 (6 bases each). The CDR3 length is 14 residues. Trimming cost V 10 bases and J 1 base, with 14 bases left between them. Germline loops: CDR1 LNHDA, CDR2 SQIVND (reference sequence). CDR3 in DNA: TGTGCCACTAGGGGGGCGGGTTCCTACAATGAGCAGTTCTTC. This gives the protein CATRGAGSYNEQFF.

The chain couples TRBV5-8 to TRBJ1-4, with D possibly being TRBD1 (6 bases). V was cut by 2 bases and J by 5 bases, with 10 bases left in between. This CDR3 region has 14 residues. Germline V gene sequence: CDR1 SGHTS, CDR2 YDEGEE. The CDR3 DNA sequence: TGTGCCAGCAGCTTACCAGGGGACAATGAAAAACTGTTTTTT. Encoded protein: CASSLPGDNEKLFF.

With regard to this clone: Germline is not matched at one junction end, which may reflect a read error. The V and J genes are TRBV28 and TRBJ1-1; 7 bases match TRBD1. CDR3 size: 11 residues. In germline, CDR1 is MDHEN, CDR2 SYDVKM. For the CDR3, the DNA is TGTGCCAGCAGTTTACGGGACAGTAGCCTCTTT. This translates into CASSLRDSSLF.

CDR3 loop: CASSYSQWREKLFF. Written as DNA, the CDR3 is TGTGCCAGCAGTTACTCGCAGTGGAGGGAAAAACTGTTTTTT. This chain uses TRBV6-5 with TRBJ1-4; D is unclear. Deletions cut 0 bases from V and 8 bases from J, with 10 bases between. The CDR3 is made up of 14 amino acids. Germline V gene sequence: CDR1 MNHEY, CDR2 SVGAGI.

This clone showed up just once. This chain links TRBV19 with TRBJ2-1; 7 bases match TRBD1. Germline values: CDR1 LNHDA, CDR2 SQIVND (reference sequence). J was trimmed by 0 bases and V by 3 bases; bases with no gene match: 11. The CDR3 consists of 18 residues. The CDR3 spells CASSMRTGSFSSYNEQFF. CDR3 DNA: TGTGCCAGTAGTATGAGGACAGGTAGCTTCAGCTCCTACAATGAGCAGTTCTTC.

V is TRBV7-2 and J is TRBJ2-3; the D is unclear. Germline values: CDR1 SGHTA, CDR2 FQGNSA. The V end was cut by 1 base, the J end by 0 bases, with 11 bases between. The CDR3 length is 16 residues. CDR3 DNA sequence: TGTGCCAGCAGCTTAGTCTGGCGGATGAGCACAGATACGCAGTATTTT. This translates into CASSLVWRMSTDTQYF.

The chain links TRBV11-3 to TRBJ2-5; 12 bases are a match to TRBD2. V dropped 0 bases and J dropped 0; count of bases not matched to a gene: 11. Germline assignment: CDR1 SGHNT and CDR2 YENEEA. The CDR3 has 20 amino acids. CDR3 loop: CASSLDSRGTSGRDQETQYF. DNA of the CDR3: TGTGCCAGCAGCTTAGACAGTCGCGGGACTAGCGGGCGAGACCAAGAGACCCAGTACTTC.

The rearrangement uses TRBV9 and TRBJ2-1, with 9 bases matching TRBD1. The CDR3 totals 15 residues. Trimming at V came to 4 bases and at J to 3 bases, leaving 5 bases not matched to a gene. Per the germline V gene, CDR1 is SGDLS and CDR2 is YYNGEE. CDR3 sequence: CASSSRTGVYNEQFF. The CDR3 coding sequence is TGTGCCAGCAGCTCCAGGACAGGGGTCTACAATGAGCAGTTCTTC.

The V gene is TRBV28, the J gene TRBJ1-1; no clear D. CDR1 is MDHEN and CDR2 is SYDVKM in the germline V gene. CDR3 length equals 15 residues. The V end lost 5 bases, the J end lost 5 bases, and 18 bases lay between the germline ends. The CDR3 DNA sequence: TGTGCCAGCAGTCTCTGGGCCCTCGGCAAAACTGAAGCTTTCTTT. Residues: CASSLWALGKTEAFF.

The V gene is TRBV6-6, the J gene TRBJ2-3; the D call may be TRBD1 or TRBD2 (5 bases each). V was clipped by 6 bases and J by 1 base, with 14 bases between them. Germline CDR1 reads MNHNY; CDR2 reads SVGAGI (reference sequence). The CDR3 sequence is 15 residues long. The CDR3 spells CASSLTQGRTDTQYF. CDR3 DNA sequence: TGTGCCAGCAGCCTAACCCAGGGACGCACAGATACGCAGTATTTT.

The chain has TRBV11-2 and TRBJ2-7; D perhaps matches TRBD2 (7 bases). The germline CDR1 and CDR2 sequences are SGHAT and FQNNGV. The V end was cut by 1 base, the J end by 3 bases, with 13 bases between. The CDR3 contains 15 residues. The chain's CDR3 is CASSLGGGPYYEQYF. The DNA for the CDR3 is TGTGCCAGCAGCTTAGGGGGGGGGCCCTACTACGAGCAGTACTTC. Combining the CDR3 with reference TRBV11-2 and TRBJ2-7 gives the whole variable domain EAGVAQSPRYKIIEKRQSVAFWCNPISGHATLYWYQQILGQGPKLLIQFQNNGVVDDSQLPKDRFSAERLKGVDSTLKIQPAKLEDSAVYLCASSLGGGPYYEQYFGPGTRLTVT.

This clone is a singleton in its sample. In DNA form, the CDR3 reads TGTGCCACCAGCAGAGATGGAGCCAACTATGGCTACACCTTC. Amino acids: CATSRDGANYGYTF. The rearrangement joins TRBV15 to TRBJ1-2; D gene ambiguous. V gave up 0 bases and J gave up 2 bases, with 7 bases separating them. Germline CDR1 LNHNV, CDR2 YYDKDF (reference sequence). The CDR3 has 14 residues.

V gene TRBV7-3 combines with J gene TRBJ1-6; tentative D call: TRBD1 (5 bases). V lost 5 bases and J lost 9, with 11 bases in between. This CDR3 spans 13 amino acids. Germline CDR1 and CDR2: SGHTA and FQGTGA. CDR3 coding DNA: TGTGCCAGCAGCCCCATGAGGGGTTCACCCCTCCACTTT. Protein product: CASSPMRGSPLHF.

The chain recombines TRBV6-5 with TRBJ1-2; D not certain. The ends were cut back, 0 bases at V and 4 bases at J, with 15 bases in the middle. Germline CDR1 reads MNHEY; CDR2 reads SVGAGI. CDR3 length: 16 residues. The CDR3 sequence: CASSYSSGMGSYGYTF. For the CDR3, the DNA is TGTGCCAGCAGTTACTCTTCCGGGATGGGCAGCTATGGCTACACCTTC.

The genes are TRBV5-1 and TRBJ2-6; weak D call: TRBD2 (6 bases). The length of the CDR3 is 17 residues. Trimming cost V 0 bases and J 0 bases, with 10 bases left between them. Germline CDR1 is SGHRS and CDR2 is YFSETQ. As DNA, the CDR3 is TGCGCCAGCAGCTTGGATAGCGGAAGCTCTGGGGCCAACGTCCTGACTTTC. Amino acids: CASSLDSGSSGANVLTF.